This paragraph reports one T cell receptor (beta chain). Produced via immunoSEQ multiplex PCR; TCRdb's table is partial and in-frame only. This table holds approximately 1.4 million clones, 95% to 99% found once. The data stem from a study of shared clonotypes between healthy human individuals. Sequenced sample: naive CD4+ T cells sorted from blood. Subset noted: CD45RA+ positively selected. The sequence was obtained from a man in his thirties or forties in good health.

CDR3 DNA sequence: TGTGCCACCAGTGGCGGGTACAACTACGAGCAGTACTTC. Its protein is CATSGGYNYEQYF. The V and J genes are TRBV15 and TRBJ2-7, with D possibly TRBD2 on 5 matching bases. Between the trimmed V and J ends, which lost 6 bases and 3 bases, there was a span of 12 bases. The CDR3 loop spans 13 amino acids. Germline loops: CDR1 LNHNV, CDR2 YYDKDF (reference sequence).